This T cell receptor (beta chain) was observed in a study of CD8 T cells in Susac syndrome. Study-wide points: The relatively small number of individuals in the TCR sequencing and HLA analysis was acknowledged by the study.

Comments on this clonotype: Its antigen is still unknown.

After extraction with the RNeasy kit, roughly 0.5 to 1 ug of the RNA was reverse transcribed using random hexamers. Across 54 Vbeta and 13 Jbeta, TCR beta CDR3 was amplified with immunoSEQ multiplex PCR. TCRdb re-called the immunoSEQ multiplex PCR reads through MiXCR, storing one row per CDR3 protein. The sample has about 200,000 distinct CDR3 sequences; roughly 94% are singletons. The sequenced target, TCR beta, came from blood CD8+ and CD4+ T cells. Matching for age and sex applied to the controls, who were healthy donors. The CDR3 consists of 13 residues. The junction had 3 bases not matched to a gene; V was cut back by 2 bases and J by 7 bases.

This rearrangement joins TRBV23-1 to TRBJ1-2; TRBD1 matches at 8 bases. Being an ORF, TRBV23-1 has a function that is uncertain. The receptor was isolated from a human donor in good health. The source material was CD4+ T cells from PBMCs. CDR3 amino acids: CASSQQGACGYTF. CDR3 nucleotide sequence: TGCGCCAGCAGTCAACAGGGGGCCTGTGGCTACACCTTC.